The 11 T cell receptor beta chains below all came from one sample that was sequenced in a study of T cell repertoires in cytomegalovirus infection. TCRdb called the reads again in MiXCR, with one record for every CDR3 protein. Seen here are 43,000 or so distinct CDR3 sequences, around 21% observed once, and the top ten hold about 55%. No antigen has been identified for these receptors. The input for sequencing was CD8+ T cells from cultured PBMCs, taken from culture after CMV antigen stimulation. The receptors here all came from a human donor in good health (CMV status not recorded). Some clones in this sample may be carry-over from other donors' samples.

This clonotype was counted a few times. This chain links TRBV6-5 with TRBJ2-3; D may match TRBD1 or TRBD2 (5 bases each). CDR3 size: 17 residues. Germline CDR1 and CDR2: MNHEY and SVGAGI. V was cut by 2 bases and J by 2 bases, with 17 bases left in between. The chain's CDR3 is CASSYNRGVEDTDTQYF. For the CDR3, the DNA is TGTGCCAGCAGTTACAATCGAGGGGTAGAAGACACAGATACGCAGTATTTT.

J is TRBJ1-1 and V is TRBV7-9, with 8 positions matching TRBD1. Germline V lookup: CDR1 SEHNR, CDR2 FQNEAQ (reference sequence). The CDR3 runs to 15 residues. V shed 5 bases, J shed 11 bases, and the junction held 16 bases outside the gene matches. The CDR3 here is CASSPPRVGTGGAFF. CDR3 nucleotides: TGTGCCAGCAGCCCCCCCCGGGTAGGGACAGGTGGGGCTTTCTTT.

The V and J genes are TRBV7-6 and TRBJ2-5, with D unresolved. The V gene's germline CDR1 is SGHVS and CDR2 FNYEAQ. V lost 5 bases to trimming and J lost 0 bases, with 1 base between them. This CDR3 comprises 11 residues. Written as DNA, the CDR3 is TGTGCCAGCAGCAACCAAGAGACCCAGTACTTC. This codes for CASSNQETQYF.

This clonotype was seen a handful of times. V and J are TRBV7-6 and TRBJ2-5, with 7 bases matching TRBD2. Looked up from germline, CDR1 is SGHVS and CDR2 is FNYEAQ. V was pared by 0 bases and J by 5 bases, with 3 bases of the junction left unmatched. The CDR3 is 14 amino acids. The CDR3 nucleotides read TGTGCCAGCAGCTTAGCCGGGGGGTGGGAGACCCAGTACTTC. Translation: CASSLAGGWETQYF. Supplemented by reference TRBV7-6 and TRBJ2-5, the full variable domain reads GAGVSQSPRYKVTKRGQDVALRCDPISGHVSLYWYRQALGQGPEFLTYFNYEAQQDKSGLPNDRFSAERPEGSISTLTIQRTEQRDSAMYRCASSLAGGWETQYFGPGTRLLVL.

CDR3 loop: CASTPRQGLEQYF. The CDR3 nucleotides read TGTGCCAGCACCCCGAGACAGGGTCTCGAGCAGTACTTC. The chain carries TRBV7-9 and TRBJ2-7, with 7 nucleotides matching TRBD1. CDR1 and CDR2 (germline): SEHNR, FQNEAQ (reference sequence). V lost 7 bases to trimming and J lost 6 bases; unmatched junction nucleotides: 9. The CDR3 has 13 amino acids.

The rearrangement uses TRBV12-3 or TRBV12-4 and TRBJ2-1, with 10 bases aligning to TRBD2. The CDR3 consists of 14 residues. Trimming at V came to 3 bases and at J to 8 bases, leaving 4 bases not matched to a gene. CDR3 coding DNA: TGTGCCAGCAGTTTTAGCGGGAGGCCATATGAGCAGTTCTTC. Amino acids: CASSFSGRPYEQFF.

The chain uses TRBV2 and TRBJ2-3, with 9 bases that match TRBD1. Unmatched junction bases numbered 11, after V lost 4 bases and J lost 6 bases. The CDR3 length is 16 residues. CDR1 SNHLY and CDR2 FYNNEI come from the germline V gene. CDR3 region: CASSVSTGGESDTQYF. The DNA of the CDR3 is TGTGCCAGCAGTGTTTCCACAGGGGGCGAATCCGATACGCAGTATTTT.

This clonotype was recorded only once. The chain joins TRBV28 to TRBJ1-1, with D possibly being TRBD1 (5 bases). This CDR3 region has 16 residues. Germline CDR1 is MDHEN and CDR2 is SYDVKM. V was cut by 7 bases and J by 0 bases, with 18 bases left in between. CDR3 bases: TGTGCCAGCACCCTATGGGCGACAGAATTGAACACTGAAGCTTTCTTT. Its translation: CASTLWATELNTEAFF.

The gene calls are TRBV7-3 and TRBJ2-2; no reliable D call. Germline V gene sequence: CDR1 SGHTA, CDR2 FQGTGA. Deletions cut 5 bases from V and 4 bases from J, with 11 bases between. The CDR3 contains 14 residues. DNA for the CDR3: TGTGCCAGCAGCCCGACCCCGGGCACCGGGGAGCTGTTTTTT. This encodes CASSPTPGTGELFF.

CDR3 in amino acids: CASSLYSGLRGTGELFF. CDR3 nucleotides: TGTGCCAGCAGCCTATACTCGGGACTCCGGGGGACCGGGGAGCTGTTTTTT. V and J are TRBV7-6 and TRBJ2-2; a weak D match, TRBD2 (6 bases). V dropped 5 bases and J dropped 5 bases, with 21 bases sitting between them. Per germline, CDR1 SGHVS and CDR2 FNYEAQ. The CDR3 is 17 amino acids.

This clonotype was detected ten times or more. The V call is TRBV27, the J call TRBJ2-3, with D hard to call. The CDR3 consists of 12 residues. The V gene lost 3 bases and the J gene lost 5 bases, with 6 bases spanning the gap. Per germline, CDR1 MNHEY and CDR2 SMNVEV (reference sequence). The CDR3 DNA is TGTGCCAGCAGTTTCATAGGAGATACGCAGTATTTT. Translating it yields CASSFIGDTQYF.